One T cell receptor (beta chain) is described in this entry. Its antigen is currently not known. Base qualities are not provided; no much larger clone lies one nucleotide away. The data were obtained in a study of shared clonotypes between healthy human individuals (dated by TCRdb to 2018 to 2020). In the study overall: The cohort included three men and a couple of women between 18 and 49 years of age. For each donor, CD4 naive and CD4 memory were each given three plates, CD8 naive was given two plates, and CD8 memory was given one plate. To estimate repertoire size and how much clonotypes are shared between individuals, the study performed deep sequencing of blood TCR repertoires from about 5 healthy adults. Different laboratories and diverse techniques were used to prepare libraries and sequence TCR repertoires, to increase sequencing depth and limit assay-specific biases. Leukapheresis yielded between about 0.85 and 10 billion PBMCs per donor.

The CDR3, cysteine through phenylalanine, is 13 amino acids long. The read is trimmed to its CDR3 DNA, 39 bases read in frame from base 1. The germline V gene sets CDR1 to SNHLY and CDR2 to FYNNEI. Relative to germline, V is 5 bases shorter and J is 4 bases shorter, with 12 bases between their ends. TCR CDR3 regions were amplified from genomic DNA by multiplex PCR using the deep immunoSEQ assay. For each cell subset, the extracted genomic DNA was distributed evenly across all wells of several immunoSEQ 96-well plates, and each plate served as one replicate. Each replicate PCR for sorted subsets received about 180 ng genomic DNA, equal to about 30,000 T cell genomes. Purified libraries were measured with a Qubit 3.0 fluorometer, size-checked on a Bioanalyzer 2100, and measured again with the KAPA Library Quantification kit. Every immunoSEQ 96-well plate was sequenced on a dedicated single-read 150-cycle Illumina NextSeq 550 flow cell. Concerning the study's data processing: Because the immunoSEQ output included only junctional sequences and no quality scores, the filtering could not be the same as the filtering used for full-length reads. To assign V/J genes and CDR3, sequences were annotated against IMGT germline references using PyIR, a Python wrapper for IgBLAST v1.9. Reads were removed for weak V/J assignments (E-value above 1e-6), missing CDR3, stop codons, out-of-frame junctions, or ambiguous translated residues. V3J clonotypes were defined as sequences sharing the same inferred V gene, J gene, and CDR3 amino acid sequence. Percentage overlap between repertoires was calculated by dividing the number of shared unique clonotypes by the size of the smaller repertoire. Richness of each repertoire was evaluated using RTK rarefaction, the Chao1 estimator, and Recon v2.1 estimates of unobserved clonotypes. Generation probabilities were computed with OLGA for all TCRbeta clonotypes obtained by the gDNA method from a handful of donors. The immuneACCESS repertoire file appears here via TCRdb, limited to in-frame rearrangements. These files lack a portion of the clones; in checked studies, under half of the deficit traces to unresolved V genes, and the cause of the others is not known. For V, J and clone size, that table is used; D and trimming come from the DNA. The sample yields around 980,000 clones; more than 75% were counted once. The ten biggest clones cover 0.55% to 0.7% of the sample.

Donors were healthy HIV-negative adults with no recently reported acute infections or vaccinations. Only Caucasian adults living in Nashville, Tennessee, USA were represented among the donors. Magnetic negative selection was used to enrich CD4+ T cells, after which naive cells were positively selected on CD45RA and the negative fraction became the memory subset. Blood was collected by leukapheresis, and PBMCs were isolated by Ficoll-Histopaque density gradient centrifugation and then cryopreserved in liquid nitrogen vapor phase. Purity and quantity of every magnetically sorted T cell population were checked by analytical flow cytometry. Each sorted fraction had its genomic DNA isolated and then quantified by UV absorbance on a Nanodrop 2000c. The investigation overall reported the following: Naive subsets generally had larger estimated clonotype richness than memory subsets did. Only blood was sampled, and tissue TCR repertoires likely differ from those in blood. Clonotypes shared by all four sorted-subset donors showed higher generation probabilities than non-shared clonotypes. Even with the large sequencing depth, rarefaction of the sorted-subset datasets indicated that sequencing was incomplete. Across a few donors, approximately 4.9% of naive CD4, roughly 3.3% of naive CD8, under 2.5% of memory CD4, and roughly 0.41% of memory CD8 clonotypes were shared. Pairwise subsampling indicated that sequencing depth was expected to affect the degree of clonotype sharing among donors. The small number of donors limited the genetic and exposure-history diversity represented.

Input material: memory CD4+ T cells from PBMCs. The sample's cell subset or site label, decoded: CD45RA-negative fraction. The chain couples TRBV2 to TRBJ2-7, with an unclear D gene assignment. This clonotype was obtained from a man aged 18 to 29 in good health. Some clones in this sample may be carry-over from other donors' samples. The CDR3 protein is CASSFPVNYEQYF. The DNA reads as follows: TGTGCCAGCAGTTTTCCGGTAAATTACGAGCAGTACTTC.